This T cell receptor beta chain was documented in a study of T-cell reconstitution after alpha-beta-depleted transplantation in children. Points from the study as a whole: There were reportedly several hundred expanded graft clones from which alpha-beta T cells came about two months after transplant.

Trimming took off 3 bases at V and 0 bases at J, with 15 bases between the two ends. The CDR3 is made up of 17 amino acids. Germline CDR1 is KGHSH and CDR2 is LQKENI. This clonotype appeared a few times. Its antigen is undetermined. Preparation of the TCRbeta library used unique molecular identifiers. TCRdb re-derived calls from the PCR reads in MiXCR, one entry per CDR3 protein. The sample carries 350,000 to 500,000 distinct CDR3 sequences, around two fifths recorded once. This receptor was obtained from a girl aged 2-10 years with aplastic anemia, due to receive a stem cell transplant. The genes are TRBV18 and TRBJ2-1; no definite D call. The sample was PBMCs, taken before TCRalphabeta/CD19-depleted stem cell transplant. The CDR3 bases are TGTGCCAGCTCACCTCCTTCGGTAGCTATCTCCTACAATGAGCAGTTCTTC. It is translated as CASSPPSVAISYNEQFF.